Presented here are 8 T cell receptor beta chains from one specimen sequenced in a study of tumor-infiltrating lymphocytes in primary liver carcinoma. The researchers produced TCR beta cDNA from around 0.5 ug total RNA with a constant-region primer. The TCR beta library was amplified through three nested multiplex PCR rounds in a modified ARM-PCR procedure. TRBV1-TRBV30 forward primers paired with a C-beta reverse primer were used in the first two PCR rounds, which ran roughly 9 cycles each. TCRdb re-analysed the multiplex PCR reads in MiXCR, keeping a single row per CDR3 protein. The sample holds 310,000 or so distinct CDR3 sequences, approximately 58% seen once. Germline DNA was extracted alongside blood RNA, which was obtained from unsorted whole blood. Material for sequencing was peripheral blood. Receptors originate from a woman in her thirties with primary liver carcinoma and hepatitis B virus infection.

In this sample, this clonotype turned up a few times. The CDR3 DNA follows: TGTGCCAGCAGTTACTTTACAGGGGTTGGATATGGCTACACCTTC. Its translation is CASSYFTGVGYGYTF. The chain uses TRBV6-5 and TRBJ1-2, with 7 positions matching TRBD1. The CDR3 sequence is 15 residues long. Germline V gives CDR1 MNHEY, CDR2 SVGAGI. V lost 1 base, J lost 5 bases, and 7 bases stayed unmatched.

This clonotype was found once. This is likely a read error, given that the CDR3 carries no conserved phenylalanine or tryptophan at its end. The V and J genes are TRBV6-9 and TRBJ2-3; 7 positions agree with TRBD2. Trimming took 6 bases from V and 3 from J; bases not matched to a gene: 12. CDR1 is MNHGY, CDR2 SVAAGI, per germline. This CDR3 spans 16 amino acids. The CDR3 region is CASRGAGLAVTDTQYL. The CDR3 bases are TGTGCCAGCAGAGGCGCTGGGCTAGCGGTAACAGATACGCAGTATCTT.

The gene calls are TRBV13 and TRBJ1-2, with D unclear. This CDR3 has 14 residues. Per the germline V gene, CDR1 is PRHDT and CDR2 is FYEKMQ (reference sequence). The ends were cut back, 5 bases at V and 8 bases at J, with 18 bases in the middle. CDR3: CASSIYSRLEGYTF. CDR3 in DNA: TGTGCCAGCAGCATCTACAGCCGTTTGGAGGGCTACACCTTC. Full variable domain (outside the CDR3, taken from reference TRBV13 and TRBJ1-2): AAGVIQSPRHLIKEKRETATLKCYPIPRHDTVYWYQQGPGQDPQFLISFYEKMQSDKGSIPDRFSAQQFSDYHSELNMSSLELGDSALYFCASSIYSRLEGYTFGSGTRLTVV.

As regards this clonotype: Compared with germline, one end of the junction differs, possibly owing to a read error. The V call is TRBV11-2, the J call TRBJ1-1; the D gene is possibly TRBD1 (6 bases). The length of the CDR3 is 15 residues. From germline, CDR1 is SGHAT and CDR2 FQNNGV. CDR3 in amino acids: CASSLARGGRTEAFF. Written as DNA, the CDR3 is TGTGCCAGCAGCTTGGCGCGGGGGGGCAGGACTGAAGCTTTCTTC.

There are many counts of this clonotype. The CDR3 loop is CASTGTNSYEQYF. CDR3 coding DNA: TGTGCCAGCACGGGGACGAACTCCTACGAGCAGTACTTC. The chain is built from TRBV6-5 and TRBJ2-7; tentatively, D is TRBD1 or TRBD2 (5 bases each). The V end was cut by 7 bases, the J end by 0 bases, with 10 bases between. Germline-derived CDR1 and CDR2 are MNHEY and SVGAGI. This CDR3 has 13 amino acids.

Notes on this clonotype: With a much larger clone just one base away, this may be a read error. The rearrangement links TRBV12-5 to TRBJ2-1; no reliable D call. CDR3 length equals 11 residues. Germline V gene sequence: CDR1 LGHNT, CDR2 FRNRAP. CDR3 residues: CASGTWNEQLF. For the CDR3, the DNA is TGTGCTAGTGGCACCTGGAATGAGCAGCTCTTC.

A remark on this clonotype: One base away lies a much larger clone, so this may be a sequencing read error. The chain's CDR3 is CDSSLVNEQFF. In DNA form, the CDR3 reads TGTGACAGCAGCCTGGTTAATGAGCAGTTCTTC. The rearrangement links TRBV11-2 to TRBJ2-1; no definite D call. The CDR3 totals 11 residues. Germline CDR1 SGHAT, CDR2 FQNNGV.

The V and J genes are TRBV5-1 and TRBJ2-5, with D possibly being TRBD2 (6 bases). CDR3 length: 15 amino acids. V was shortened by 4 bases and J by 5 bases, with 18 bases between the two germline ends. Germline V gene lookup returns CDR1 SGHRS and CDR2 YFSETQ. DNA of the CDR3: TGCGCCAGCAGCGCGGGACGCCCGACGGATGAGACCCAGTACTTC. It yields the protein CASSAGRPTDETQYF.